Listed here are 23 T cell receptor beta chains from one sample, sequenced in a study of cytomegalovirus exposure and HLA in healthy donors. The primer mix had 60 Vbeta and 13 Jbeta primers. The assay was immunoSEQ multiplex PCR, and TCRdb's table has in-frame clones only and misses some. The table lists 40,000 to 45,000 clones, around 90% of them singletons. The specimen sequenced was PBMCs. These receptor sequences come from a woman aged 40 to 50 in good health and CMV-seropositive.

The rearrangement joins TRBV28 to TRBJ2-5; D ambiguous. The CDR3 covers 15 residues. Germline assignment: CDR1 MDHEN and CDR2 SYDVKM. Trimming pared 1 base from V and 0 bases from J, leaving 9 bases between. The CDR3 DNA reads TGTGCCAGCAGTTTATATCGGTCGTACCAAGAGACCCAGTACTTC. Its protein product is CASSLYRSYQETQYF.

The V and J genes are TRBV18 and TRBJ2-5; D remains ambiguous. This CDR3 is built from 13 residues. CDR1 is KGHSH, CDR2 LQKENI, per germline. With 3 bases removed from V and 3 bases from J, the gap between germline ends came to 8 bases. The DNA for the CDR3 is TGTGCCAGCTCACCGGGCAGAGAAGAGACCCAGTACTTC. Its translation: CASSPGREETQYF.

The rearrangement links TRBV19 to TRBJ2-5; TRBD1 matches at 9 bases. Germline CDR1 reads LNHDA; CDR2 reads SQIVND (reference sequence). The CDR3 covers 15 residues. Germline trimming cut 5 bases from V and 5 bases from J; bases unmatched to any gene: 9. The CDR3 reads CASSLRQGVIETQYF. The CDR3 region has the DNA TGTGCCAGTAGTTTGAGACAGGGGGTCATTGAGACCCAGTACTTC.

The chain carries TRBV18 and TRBJ1-1, with D maybe TRBD1 (6 bases). The germline V and J ends were trimmed by 6 bases and 1 base, with 9 bases remaining between them. This CDR3 has 13 residues. CDR1 is KGHSH and CDR2 is LQKENI in the germline V gene. CDR3 DNA sequence: TGTGCCAGCTCGTCGACAGGGAACACTGAAGCTTTCTTT. It encodes CASSSTGNTEAFF.

Concerning this clone: Other DNA sequences from this sample encode an identical CDR3 as well. The chain joins TRBV7-9 to TRBJ1-1; 7 bases align to TRBD1. The V segment lost 5 bases and the J segment 0 bases; nucleotides outside the gene matches: 3. The CDR3 spans 14 residues. CDR1 is SEHNR and CDR2 is FQNEAQ in the germline V gene (reference sequence). CDR3 sequence reads: CASSPGQMNTEAFF. The CDR3 bases are TGTGCCAGCAGCCCGGGACAGATGAACACTGAAGCTTTCTTT.

This clone was seen a single time. This chain links TRBV19 with TRBJ2-2, with 11 nucleotides matching TRBD2. The V and J ends lost 4 bases and 0 bases, in that order; junction bases with no gene match: 1. The CDR3 length is 16 residues. Germline CDR1 reads LNHDA; CDR2 reads SQIVND (reference sequence). CDR3 protein: CASSTGLAANTGELFF. As DNA, the CDR3 is TGTGCCAGTAGTACGGGACTAGCGGCGAACACCGGGGAGCTGTTTTTT. Using reference TRBV19 and TRBJ2-2 for the parts outside the CDR3, the full variable domain is DGGITQSPKYLFRKEGQNVTLSCEQNLNHDAMYWYRQDPGQGLRLIYYSQIVNDFQKGDIAEGYSVSREKKESFPLTVTSAQKNPTAFYLCASSTGLAANTGELFFGEGSRLTVL.

The V call is TRBV19, the J call TRBJ2-1; D unclear. CDR1 LNHDA and CDR2 SQIVND come from the germline V gene (reference sequence). Trimming shortened V by 3 bases and J by 6 bases, and 9 bases separated the two germline ends. This CDR3 contains 13 residues. The CDR3 spells CASSISSSNEQFF. The DNA of the CDR3 is TGTGCCAGTAGTATTAGTTCGAGCAATGAGCAGTTCTTC.

The chain has TRBV7-2 and TRBJ2-7; TRBD2 aligns across 8 bases. Germline V CDR1 and CDR2: SGHTA, FQGNSA. Germline trimming cut 5 bases from V and 6 bases from J; bases unmatched to any gene: 9. There are 14 residues in the CDR3. CDR3 nucleotide sequence: TGTGCCAGCAGCCCGGGACTAGTGCCCCGCGAGCAGTACTTC. This sequence encodes CASSPGLVPREQYF.

This chain uses TRBV7-3 with TRBJ2-2; 8 bases line up with TRBD1. V gave up 6 bases and J gave up 4 bases; unmatched junction bases: 7. From germline, CDR1 is SGHTA and CDR2 FQGTGA. The CDR3 has 15 amino acids. The CDR3 DNA sequence: TGTGCCAGCAGTACCGGGACAGGCGGCACCGGGGAGCTGTTTTTT. Residues: CASSTGTGGTGELFF.

This rearrangement joins TRBV5-5 to TRBJ1-2, with TRBD1 identical over 9 bases. J lost 4 bases, V lost 0 bases, and 10 bases had no gene match. The CDR3 consists of 17 residues. Per the germline V gene, CDR1 is SGHKS and CDR2 is YYEKEE (reference sequence). The CDR3 spells CASSLEVGTGRGYGYTF. CDR3 nucleotides: TGTGCCAGCAGCTTGGAAGTGGGGACAGGGAGGGGCTATGGCTACACCTTC.

This chain connects TRBV5-1 to TRBJ2-2; the match to TRBD1 covers 11 bases. The J segment lost 4 bases and the V segment lost 4 bases, leaving 6 bases of the junction unmatched. The CDR3 loop spans 16 amino acids. Germline CDR1 and CDR2: SGHRS and YFSETQ. CDR3 sequence reads: CASSTGTGGFTGELFF. The DNA for the CDR3 is TGCGCCAGCAGCACCGGGACAGGGGGTTTCACCGGGGAGCTGTTTTTT.

CDR3 region: CASSLTGTGVAEAFF. For the CDR3, the DNA is TGTGCCAGCAGTTTAACCGGGACAGGGGTTGCTGAAGCTTTCTTT. The chain combines TRBV28 with TRBJ1-1; 10 bases align to TRBD1. The germline V gene has CDR1 MDHEN and CDR2 SYDVKM. J lost 6 bases, V lost 2 bases, and 6 bases had no gene match. CDR3 length: 15 amino acids.

This rearrangement joins TRBV7-3 to TRBJ1-2, with D possibly TRBD1 on 5 matching bases. The ends were cut back, 5 bases at V and 7 bases at J, with 14 bases in the middle. This CDR3 spans 13 amino acids. Germline V CDR1 and CDR2: SGHTA, FQGTGA. The CDR3 nucleotides read TGTGCCAGCAGCGTGGGCCAGGGTCTTGGCTACACCTTC. Translated: CASSVGQGLGYTF.

The gene calls are TRBV5-1 and TRBJ1-5, with 7 bases aligning to TRBD1. The V gene's germline CDR1 is SGHRS and CDR2 YFSETQ. Losses at the gene ends were 2 bases for V and 0 bases for J; bases not matched to a gene: 2. The length of the CDR3 is 15 residues. CDR3 DNA sequence: TGCGCCAGCAGCTTCACAGGGGATAGCAATCAGCCCCAGCATTTT. It is translated as CASSFTGDSNQPQHF.

This rearrangement joins TRBV5-1 to TRBJ2-3; 7 positions agree with TRBD1. CDR1 is SGHRS, CDR2 YFSETQ, per germline. CDR3 length: 15 residues. V was clipped by 2 bases and J by 0 bases; unmatched bases: 3. CDR3 loop: CASSFRTGSTDTQYF. CDR3 DNA sequence: TGCGCCAGCAGCTTTAGGACAGGCAGCACAGATACGCAGTATTTT.

This chain connects TRBV7-9 to TRBJ2-3, with 8 bases matching TRBD2. Unmatched junction bases numbered 6, after V lost 2 bases and J lost 2 bases. CDR1 and CDR2 from the germline V gene are SEHNR and FQNEAQ (reference sequence). This CDR3 contains 16 residues. The CDR3 coding sequence is TGTGCCAGCAGCTTATCCACGGGAGGGCACACAGATACGCAGTATTTT. It specifies CASSLSTGGHTDTQYF.

V gene TRBV2 combines with J gene TRBJ1-2; possible D gene TRBD1, 5 bases. The CDR3 loop spans 13 amino acids. V was shortened by 7 bases and J by 7 bases, with 16 bases between the two germline ends. From germline, CDR1 is SNHLY and CDR2 FYNNEI. The CDR3: CASIPAGPGGYTF. CDR3 bases: TGTGCCAGCATCCCCGCAGGGCCCGGTGGCTACACCTTC.

This clone was seen only once. V usage is TRBV5-8 and J usage is TRBJ1-5; D may be TRBD1 (6 bases). Germline V CDR1 and CDR2: SGHTS, YDEGEE. V was cut by 2 bases and J by 2 bases, with 8 bases left in between. This CDR3 has 14 amino acids. CDR3 sequence (DNA): TGTGCCAGCAGCTTTGGGGGCCGCAATCAGCCCCAGCATTTT. It yields the protein CASSFGGRNQPQHF.

The V gene is TRBV29-1, the J gene TRBJ1-2; unclear D gene. Germline CDR1 is SQVTM and CDR2 is ANQGSEA. V gave up 5 bases and J gave up 11 bases, with 6 bases separating them. This CDR3 contains 8 residues. CDR3 loop: CSVPGYTF. The CDR3 nucleotides are TGCAGCGTTCCGGGTTACACCTTC.

The CDR3: CASRLEAGNSYNEQFF. The CDR3 region has the DNA TGCGCCAGCAGACTTGAAGCGGGAAACTCATACAATGAGCAGTTCTTC. The V call is TRBV5-1, the J call TRBJ2-1; the match to TRBD2 covers 7 bases. The CDR3 is made up of 16 amino acids. J was trimmed by 4 bases and V by 5 bases; bases with no gene match: 12. Germline assignment: CDR1 SGHRS and CDR2 YFSETQ.

This clone was seen only once. The chain employs TRBV4-1 and TRBJ2-4, with a tentative D call TRBD1 (6 bases). The CDR3 runs to 14 residues. V was pared by 6 bases and J by 7 bases, with 16 bases between. The germline gives CDR1 MGHRA, CDR2 YSYEKL. The CDR3 sequence: CASRVDPTGNIQYF. The DNA for the CDR3 is TGCGCCAGCAGGGTCGACCCCACAGGGAACATTCAGTACTTC.

This clone was detected only once. The junction does not match germline at one end; this may be a read error. The CDR3 protein is CSSSSGGRATNEKLFF. In DNA form, the CDR3 reads TGTTCCAGCAGCTCAGGAGGGCGCGCAACTAATGAAAAACTGTTTTTT. The rearrangement uses TRBV7-9 and TRBJ1-4, with unresolved D. CDR3 length: 16 residues. From germline, CDR1 is SEHNR and CDR2 FQNEAQ (reference sequence).

V is TRBV7-2 and J is TRBJ1-1; TRBD1 might be the D (5 bases). The length of the CDR3 is 13 residues. V was cut by 6 bases and J by 8 bases, with 16 bases left in between. Germline values: CDR1 SGHTA, CDR2 FQGNSA. This CDR3 is CASSNYRTTEAFF. The CDR3 DNA is TGTGCCAGCAGTAATTACAGGACTACAGAAGCTTTCTTT.